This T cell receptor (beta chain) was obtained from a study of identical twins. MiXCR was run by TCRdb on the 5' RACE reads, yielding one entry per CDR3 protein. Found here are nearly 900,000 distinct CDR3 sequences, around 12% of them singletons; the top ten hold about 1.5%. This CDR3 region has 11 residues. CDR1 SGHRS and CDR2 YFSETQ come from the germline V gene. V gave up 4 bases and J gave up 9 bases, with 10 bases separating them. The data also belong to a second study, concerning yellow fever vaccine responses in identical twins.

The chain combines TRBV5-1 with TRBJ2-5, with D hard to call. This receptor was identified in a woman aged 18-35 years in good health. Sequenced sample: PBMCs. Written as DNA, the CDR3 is TGCGCCAGCAGCAGCCAATCGTCCCAGTACTTC. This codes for CASSSQSSQYF.